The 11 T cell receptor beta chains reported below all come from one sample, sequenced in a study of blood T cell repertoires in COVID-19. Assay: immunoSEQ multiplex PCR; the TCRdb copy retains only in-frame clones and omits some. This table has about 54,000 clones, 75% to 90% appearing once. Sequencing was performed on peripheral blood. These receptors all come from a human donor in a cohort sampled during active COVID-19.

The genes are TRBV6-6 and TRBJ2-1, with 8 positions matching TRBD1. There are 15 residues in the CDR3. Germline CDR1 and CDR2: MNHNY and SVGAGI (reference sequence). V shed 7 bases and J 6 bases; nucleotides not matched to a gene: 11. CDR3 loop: CASILDRASFNEQFF. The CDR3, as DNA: TGTGCCAGCATTCTGGACAGGGCGTCATTCAATGAGCAGTTCTTC.

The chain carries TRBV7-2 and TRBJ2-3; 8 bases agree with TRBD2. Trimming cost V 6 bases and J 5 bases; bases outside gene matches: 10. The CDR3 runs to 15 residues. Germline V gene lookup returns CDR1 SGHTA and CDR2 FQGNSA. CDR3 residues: CASSAGGPGRDTQYF. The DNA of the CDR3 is TGTGCCAGCAGTGCGGGGGGCCCTGGCCGAGATACGCAGTATTTT.

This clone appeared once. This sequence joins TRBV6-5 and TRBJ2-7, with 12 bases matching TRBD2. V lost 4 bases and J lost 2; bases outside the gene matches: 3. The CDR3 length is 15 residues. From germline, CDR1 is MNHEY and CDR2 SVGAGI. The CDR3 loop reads CASSSTSGGPYEQYF. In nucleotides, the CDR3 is TGTGCCAGCAGTTCGACTAGCGGGGGACCCTACGAGCAGTACTTC.

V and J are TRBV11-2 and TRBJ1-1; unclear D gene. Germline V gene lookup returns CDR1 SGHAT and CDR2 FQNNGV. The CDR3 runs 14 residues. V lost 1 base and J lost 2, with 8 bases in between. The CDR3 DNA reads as TGTGCCAGCAGCTTAGGCGGCAGTAACACTGAAGCTTTCTTT. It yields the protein CASSLGGSNTEAFF.

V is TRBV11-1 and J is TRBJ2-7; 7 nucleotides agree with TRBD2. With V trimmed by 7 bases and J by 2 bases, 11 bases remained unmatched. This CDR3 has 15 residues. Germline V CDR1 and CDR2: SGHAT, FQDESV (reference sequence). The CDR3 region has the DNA TGTGCCAGCACCCTGGGGGTAGCGGGTACCTACGAGCAGTACTTC. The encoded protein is CASTLGVAGTYEQYF. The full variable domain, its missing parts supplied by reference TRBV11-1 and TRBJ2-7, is EAEVAQSPRYKITEKSQAVAFWCDPISGHATLYWYRQILGQGPELLVQFQDESVVDDSQLPKDRFSAERLKGVDSTLKIQPAELGDSAMYLCASTLGVAGTYEQYFGPGTRLTVT.

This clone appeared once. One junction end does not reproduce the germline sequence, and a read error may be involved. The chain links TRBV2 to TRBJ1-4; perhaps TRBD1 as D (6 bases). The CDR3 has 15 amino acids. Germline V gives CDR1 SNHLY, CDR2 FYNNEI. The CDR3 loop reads CASRKGQSTDEKLFF. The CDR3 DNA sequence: TGTGCCAGCAGAAAAGGACAGTCAACTGATGAAAAACTGTTTTTT.

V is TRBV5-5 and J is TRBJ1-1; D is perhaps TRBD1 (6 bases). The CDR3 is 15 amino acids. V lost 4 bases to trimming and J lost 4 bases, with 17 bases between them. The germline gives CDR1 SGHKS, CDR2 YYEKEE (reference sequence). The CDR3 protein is CASSPYRELGTEAFF. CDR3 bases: TGTGCCAGCAGCCCGTACAGGGAGTTGGGCACTGAAGCTTTCTTT.

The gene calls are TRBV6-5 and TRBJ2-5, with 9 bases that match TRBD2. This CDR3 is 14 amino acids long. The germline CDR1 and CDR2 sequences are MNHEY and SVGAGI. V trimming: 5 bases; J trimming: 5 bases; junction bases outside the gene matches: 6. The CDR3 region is CASSPPGLAETQYF. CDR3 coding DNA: TGTGCCAGCAGTCCCCCGGGACTAGCTGAGACCCAGTACTTC.

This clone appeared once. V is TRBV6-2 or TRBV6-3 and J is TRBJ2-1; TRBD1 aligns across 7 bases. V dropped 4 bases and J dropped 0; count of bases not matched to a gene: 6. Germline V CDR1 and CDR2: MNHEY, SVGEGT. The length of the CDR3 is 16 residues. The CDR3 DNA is TGTGCCAGCAGTTCCCCCAACAGGGGCTCCTACAATGAGCAGTTCTTC. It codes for CASSSPNRGSYNEQFF.

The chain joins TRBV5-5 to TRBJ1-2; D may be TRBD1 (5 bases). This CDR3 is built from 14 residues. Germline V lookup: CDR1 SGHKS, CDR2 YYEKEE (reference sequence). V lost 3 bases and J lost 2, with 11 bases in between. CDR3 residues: CASSSTGSNYGYTF. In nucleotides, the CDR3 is TGTGCCAGCAGCTCCACAGGCTCCAACTATGGCTACACCTTC. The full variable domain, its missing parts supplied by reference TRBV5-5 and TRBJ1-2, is DAGVTQSPTHLIKTRGQQVTLRCSPISGHKSVSWYQQVLGQGPQFIFQYYEKEERGRGNFPDRFSARQFPNYSSELNVNALLLGDSALYLCASSSTGSNYGYTFGSGTRLTVV.

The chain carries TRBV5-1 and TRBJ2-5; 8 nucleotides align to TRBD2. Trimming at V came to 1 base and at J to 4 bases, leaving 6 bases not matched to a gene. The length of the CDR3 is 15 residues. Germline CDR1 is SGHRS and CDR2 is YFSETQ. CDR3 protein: CASSLLTGGRETQYF. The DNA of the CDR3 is TGCGCCAGCAGCTTGCTTACGGGAGGGCGAGAGACCCAGTACTTC.